This TCR beta chain was sequenced during a study of cytomegalovirus exposure and HLA in healthy donors. A note on this clone: The antigen remains undetermined.

In germline, CDR1 is SNHLY, CDR2 FYNNEI. The CDR3 extends over 19 amino acids. Between the trimmed V and J ends, which lost 8 bases and 3 bases, there was a span of 28 bases. TCRdb's table, derived via immunoSEQ multiplex PCR, lists solely in-frame clones and lacks some. The sample consists of 200,000 to 250,000 clones, 65% to 85% of them appearing once. Whole-study results and caveats: Most TCR sequences were uncommon, yet certain public TCRs appeared in many donors.

From the 120-subject validation cohort, which was separate from the roughly 700-subject first cohort, the donors were drawn. The TCR comes from a woman between 25 and 40 years old in good health and CMV-seropositive. V is TRBV2 and J is TRBJ2-2; D may be TRBD1 (5 bases). Material: PBMCs. The CDR3 here is CASWQGDLTRIGYTGELFF. CDR3 bases: TGTGCCAGCTGGCAGGGCGACTTGACCCGAATCGGGTACACCGGGGAGCTGTTTTTT.